This TCR beta chain was captured by sequencing in a study of blood T cells in healthy people across ages (dated by TCRdb to the mid-2010s). In the study overall: In model experiments, template switching captured roughly one uniquely barcoded TCR beta cDNA molecule for every two T cells. The study measured age-related changes in TCR beta repertoire diversity using deep sequencing normalized with unique cDNA molecular identifiers. The donors were split into four age groups: young (average around 16 years), middle-aged (39), aged (roughly 65) and long-lived (more than 80). To avoid experimental bias, donors of different ages were distributed randomly across sequencing lanes. Two additional independent replicas of 1 million unique cDNA reads from the same blood draw were analyzed for two donors (one aged 18 to 29 and one aged 80 or older).

Concerning this clonotype itself: No antigen is known for it. No much larger clone exists at a distance of one base, and base qualities are not known.

The full study reports these points: As age increased, observed TCR beta diversity per million T cells dropped in a roughly linear way, and a significant reduction was already evident by age about 40. Estimates of total diversity based on one million sequenced T cells were regarded as lower bounds and as underestimates. Bulk unsorted PBMC profiling prevented conclusive comparison of naive and antigen-experienced compartments. Observed TCR beta diversity correlated strongly with the percentage of naive T cells measured by flow cytometry. Compared with the aged group, the long-lived group had more naive CD4+ T cells, fewer expanded clones and increased TCR diversity, suggesting age selection. Because donor CMV infection status was unknown, age-related changes in expanded clonotypes were potentially confounded.

Donors were 39 systemically healthy Caucasian individuals from Russia aged 6 to 90 years. Each donor gave approximately 9.4 milliliters of peripheral blood, drawn into EDTA-treated Vacutainer tubes. Ficoll-Paque density-gradient centrifugation was used to isolate PBMCs, with at least 6 million per sample. Total RNA was extracted from PBMCs with Trizol reagent, with at least 5.5 micrograms obtained per sample. For every donor, an aliquot of PBMCs went through flow cytometry to measure the percentages of naive CD45RAhigh/CD27high T cells. The library was obtained by 5' RACE. The run used an Illumina HiSeq 2500. A second PCR of roughly 6 to 12 cycles was performed with a sample-barcoded 5' primer and a J-beta primer mix. A unique molecular identifier was introduced onto each TCR beta cDNA molecule by a template-switch 5' adaptor carrying 12 random nucleotides. Each sample yielded at least 3 million CDR3-containing paired-end reads. All of the RNA was converted into first-strand cDNA using the Mint cDNA synthesis kit, with a TRBC-specific oligonucleotide serving as the primer. Following uracil-DNA glycosylase treatment, all cDNA underwent a first 18-cycle PCR with the universal primers M1SS and BC2_uni_R. The original pipeline was this. Each sample was normalized by randomly selecting 1 million high-quality reads, each carrying a distinct molecular identifier. Reads with shared molecular identifiers were discarded instead of being binned into consensus sequences. MiTCR, set to a Q25 quality threshold and the strictest error-elimination algorithm, was used for CDR3 identification, clonotype clustering and error correction. A nonparametric unseen species model using Euler transformation provided a lower-bound estimate of total TCR beta diversity. In-frame beta chains were kept once TCRdb had trimmed the public reads at Q25 with fastp and called clones with MiXCR. Each entry merges the rows of one CDR3 protein and shows their most common DNA and genes. In this record, the V and J calls reflect TCRdb's handling and not the investigators' own analysis. Present in this sample are about 570,000 distinct CDR3 sequences, 25% to 30% of which were seen just once. 18% of the sample is in the top ten clones.

At the junction V is shortened by 2 bases and J by 6 bases, with 17 bases in between. From its cysteine to its phenylalanine, the CDR3 spans 15 amino acids. The retained sequence is limited to the CDR3, 45 bases, with the frame set at the first base. Via the germline V gene (reference sequence), CDR1 is SSHAT and CDR2 FNYEAQ. Sequencing was performed on blood. This chain is built from TRBV7-7 and TRBJ2-7; the D call is possibly TRBD1 or TRBD2, each sharing 5 bases. This receptor was taken from a woman in her 70s in good health. The nucleotide sequence is TGTGCCAGCAGCTTAACCCTCTCTCCCGGGGCCGAGCAGTACTTC. The resulting protein is CASSLTLSPGAEQYF. Joined to the reference TRBV7-7 and TRBJ2-7 proteins, this CDR3 gives the full variable domain: GAGVSQSPRYKVTKRGQDVTLRCDPISSHATLYWYQQALGQGPEFLTYFNYEAQPDKSGLPSDRFSAERPEGSISTLTIQRTEQRDSAMYRCASSLTLSPGAEQYFGPGTRLTVT.